Presented here are 29 T cell receptor beta chains from one specimen sequenced in a study of blood T cell repertoires in COVID-19. TCRdb's table, derived via immunoSEQ multiplex PCR, lists solely in-frame clones and lacks some. This table holds 250,000 to 400,000 clones, roughly 88% found once. Sequenced: peripheral blood. These receptors originate from a woman in her 30s with COVID-19, enrolled during active disease.

This sequence joins TRBV7-2 and TRBJ1-1; 9 bases map to TRBD1. The CDR3 is 13 amino acids. The J segment lost 5 bases and the V segment lost 5 bases, leaving 3 bases of the junction unmatched. Per the germline V gene, CDR1 is SGHTA and CDR2 is FQGNSA. The CDR3 bases are TGTGCCAGCAGCGGACAGGGGTTTACTGAAGCTTTCTTT. Translation gives CASSGQGFTEAFF.

The V gene is TRBV7-2, the J gene TRBJ1-2; D is uncertain. CDR1 and CDR2 from the germline V gene are SGHTA and FQGNSA. Trimming pared 3 bases from V and 2 bases from J, leaving 4 bases between. CDR3 length equals 12 residues. The DNA for the CDR3 is TGTGCCAGCAGCTTGAGGAACTATGGCTACACCTTC. It translates to CASSLRNYGYTF.

This clone was recorded only once. V gene TRBV6-5 combines with J gene TRBJ1-2; D is undetermined. CDR3 length: 12 amino acids. Trimming stripped 5 bases from V and 7 bases from J, with 11 bases between. Germline V CDR1 and CDR2: MNHEY, SVGAGI. CDR3 residues: CASSQSGVGYTF. Written as DNA, the CDR3 is TGTGCCAGCAGTCAAAGCGGGGTTGGCTACACCTTC.

The chain couples TRBV2 to TRBJ1-1; 9 bases fit TRBD1. V lost 6 bases, J lost 0 bases, and 5 bases stayed unmatched. This CDR3 has 15 amino acids. The V gene's germline CDR1 is SNHLY and CDR2 FYNNEI. The CDR3 DNA reads as TGTGCCAGCAGGAAACAGGGGGCGATGAACACTGAAGCTTTCTTT. This encodes CASRKQGAMNTEAFF. Together with reference TRBV2 and TRBJ1-1, the CDR3 gives the full variable domain: EPEVTQTPSHQVTQMGQEVILRCVPISNHLYFYWYRQILGQKVEFLVSFYNNEISEKSEIFDDQFSVERPDGSNFTLKIRSTKLEDSAMYFCASRKQGAMNTEAFFGQGTRLTVV.

V and J are TRBV3-1 (or the pseudogene TRBV3-2) and TRBJ1-5; 7 bases line up with TRBD1. Looked up from germline, CDR1 is LGHDT and CDR2 is YNNKEL (reference sequence). The V segment lost 6 bases and the J segment 0 bases; nucleotides outside the gene matches: 11. The CDR3 covers 17 residues. The CDR3 sequence: CASRDCTGDDSNQPQHF. DNA of the CDR3: TGTGCCAGCAGAGATTGCACAGGGGATGATAGCAATCAGCCCCAGCATTTT.

This chain joins TRBV24-1 and TRBJ1-2; 9 positions agree with TRBD1. The CDR3 length is 14 residues. CDR1 and CDR2 (germline): KGHDR, SFDVKD. Trimming cost V 4 bases and J 7 bases; bases outside gene matches: 6. DNA of the CDR3: TGTGCCACCAGTGACCGAGGACAGGGGCTTGGCTACACCTTC. It codes for CATSDRGQGLGYTF.

The chain employs TRBV7-6 and TRBJ1-6; D ambiguous. The V gene's germline CDR1 is SGHVS and CDR2 FNYEAQ. This CDR3 contains 15 residues. Trimming removed 5 bases at V and 8 bases at J, with 16 bases between. CDR3: CASSPARGPHSPLHF. In DNA, the CDR3 is TGTGCCAGCAGCCCCGCCCGGGGTCCCCATTCACCCCTCCACTTT.

The genes are TRBV12-2 and TRBJ1-2. TRBV12-2 is an annotated pseudogene. This CDR3 spans 14 amino acids. The CDR3 DNA is TGTGCAAGTCGCTTAGGATTGGGAGACGGTGGCTACACCTTC. Its protein is CASRLGLGDGGYTF.

This rearrangement joins TRBV7-2 to TRBJ2-1; TRBD2 matches 14 bases. The CDR3 is made up of 19 amino acids. Germline-derived CDR1 and CDR2 are SGHTA and FQGNSA. V trimming: 2 bases; J trimming: 6 bases; junction bases outside the gene matches: 12. This CDR3 reads CASSLNGLAGGRYRNEQFF. CDR3 bases: TGTGCCAGCAGCTTAAACGGACTAGCGGGGGGCCGTTACCGCAATGAGCAGTTCTTC.

The rearrangement links TRBV27 to TRBJ1-6; weak D call: TRBD1 (5 bases). V lost 6 bases and J 12 bases, leaving 18 bases between the germline ends. The germline gives CDR1 MNHEY, CDR2 SMNVEV (reference sequence). The CDR3 contains 14 residues. CDR3 nucleotide sequence: TGTGCCAGCAGACACCCAGGGTCGCTTTTACCCCTCCACTTT. Translating gives CASRHPGSLLPLHF.

This sequence joins TRBV28 and TRBJ2-5, with D possibly TRBD2 on 5 matching bases. Germline lookup yields CDR1 MDHEN and CDR2 SYDVKM. This CDR3 is 14 amino acids long. The ends were cut back, 2 bases at V and 4 bases at J, with 11 bases in the middle. CDR3 region: CASSLADGGETQYF. CDR3 coding DNA: TGTGCCAGCAGTTTAGCGGACGGAGGAGAGACCCAGTACTTC.

This clone was recorded once. The J gene is TRBJ2-5, the V gene TRBV4-1; D remains ambiguous. This CDR3 has 12 amino acids. Trimming left V 1 base short and J 7 bases short, with 7 bases between. The germline V gene has CDR1 MGHRA and CDR2 YSYEKL. CDR3 residues: CASSQGAGTQYF. The CDR3 nucleotides are TGCGCCAGCAGCCAAGGAGCCGGGACCCAGTACTTC.

The sample holds one count of this clone. The chain is built from TRBV9 and TRBJ1-2, with unresolved D. Germline CDR1 is SGDLS and CDR2 is YYNGEE. V dropped 4 bases and J dropped 9 bases, with 25 bases sitting between them. This CDR3 is built from 16 residues. In DNA, the CDR3 is TGTGCCAGCAGCACACGACCCGGGAAGACGAGTGATAGCTACACCTTC. Its protein is CASSTRPGKTSDSYTF.

The chain has TRBV18 and TRBJ2-7; TRBD1 matches at 10 bases. CDR1 and CDR2 from the germline V gene are KGHSH and LQKENI. This CDR3 region has 13 residues. V was clipped by 5 bases and J by 6 bases; unmatched bases: 4. The CDR3 sequence: CASSGDRGGEQYV. The CDR3 DNA is TGTGCCAGCTCAGGGGACAGGGGCGGCGAGCAGTACGTC.

The chain joins TRBV5-6 to TRBJ2-5, with 8 bases lining up with TRBD2. The CDR3 covers 15 residues. With V trimmed by 0 bases and J by 1 base, 2 bases remained unmatched. Per germline, CDR1 SGHDT and CDR2 YYEEEE. The CDR3 here is CASSLERGLQETQYF. CDR3 DNA: TGTGCCAGCAGCTTGGAGCGGGGGCTCCAAGAGACCCAGTACTTC.

In its sample, this clone was seen once. The chain joins TRBV9 to TRBJ1-6; 8 nucleotides agree with TRBD1. CDR1 SGDLS and CDR2 YYNGEE come from the germline V gene. V shed 6 bases, J shed 9 bases, and the junction held 5 bases outside the gene matches. This CDR3 is 13 amino acids long. The CDR3 here is CASNPGGLSPLHF. The CDR3, as DNA: TGTGCCAGCAACCCAGGGGGCCTTTCACCCCTCCACTTT.

The V and J genes are TRBV2 and TRBJ2-2; TRBD2 is a possible D gene (6 bases). Per the germline V gene, CDR1 is SNHLY and CDR2 is FYNNEI. The CDR3 length is 15 residues. The V end lost 8 bases, the J end lost 4 bases, and 17 bases lay between the germline ends. CDR3 sequence reads: CASQTRTTSTGELFF. CDR3 nucleotide sequence: TGTGCCAGCCAAACCAGGACTACGAGCACCGGGGAGCTGTTTTTT.

About this clone itself: Other DNA sequences within the sample encode an identical CDR3. The genes are TRBV4-3 and TRBJ1-4; 8 bases are shared with TRBD1. The V gene's germline CDR1 is LGHNA and CDR2 YSLEER. The length of the CDR3 is 16 residues. V shed 1 base and J 8 bases; nucleotides not matched to a gene: 9. CDR3 amino acids: CASSQGSGTGGEKLFF. CDR3 nucleotides: TGCGCCAGCAGCCAAGGCTCCGGGACAGGTGGGGAAAAACTGTTTTTT.

The rearrangement uses TRBV7-9 and TRBJ1-3; 8 nucleotides line up with TRBD1. Looked up from germline, CDR1 is SEHNR and CDR2 is FQNEAQ (reference sequence). V was clipped by 3 bases and J by 2 bases; unmatched bases: 12. The CDR3 consists of 18 residues. The CDR3 loop reads CASSFRQGADLAGNTIYF. The CDR3, as DNA: TGTGCCAGCAGCTTTCGCCAGGGGGCGGATTTGGCTGGAAACACCATATATTTT.

This clone was observed once. This sequence joins TRBV7-3 and TRBJ2-3, with D possibly matching TRBD2 (6 bases). V gave up 0 bases and J gave up 3 bases, with 13 bases separating them. The CDR3 is 16 residues long. Germline V gene lookup returns CDR1 SGHTA and CDR2 FQGTGA. The CDR3 nucleotides are TGTGCCAGCAGCTTAACTAGCGGCGTGGGAACAGATACGCAGTATTTT. Protein product: CASSLTSGVGTDTQYF.

This chain connects TRBV4-1 to TRBJ1-1; D is uncertain. V lost 6 bases and J 10 bases, leaving 12 bases between the germline ends. This CDR3 is built from 11 residues. Germline CDR1 is MGHRA and CDR2 is YSYEKL. The chain's CDR3 is CASRLERGAFF. The CDR3 nucleotides are TGCGCCAGCAGGCTCGAGCGTGGAGCTTTCTTT.

The chain couples TRBV7-2 to TRBJ1-1; a possible D gene is TRBD1 (5 bases). V was clipped by 5 bases and J by 6 bases, with 10 bases between them. This CDR3 region has 12 residues. Germline V gene sequence: CDR1 SGHTA, CDR2 FQGNSA. This CDR3 reads CASSQGHAEAFF. The DNA of the CDR3 is TGTGCCAGCAGCCAAGGACACGCTGAAGCTTTCTTT.

The chain couples TRBV6-5 to TRBJ1-4; TRBD1 might be the D (5 bases). The CDR3 contains 15 residues. Germline CDR1 is MNHEY and CDR2 is SVGAGI. V was cut by 6 bases and J by 4 bases, with 15 bases left in between. This CDR3 reads CASSRLGGINEKLFF. DNA of the CDR3: TGTGCCAGCAGCCGTCTGGGGGGTATTAATGAAAAACTGTTTTTT.

The rearrangement joins TRBV2 to TRBJ1-1; weak D call: TRBD1 (5 bases). Trimming removed 6 bases from V and 3 bases from J, with 14 bases in between. The CDR3 is 14 amino acids. The germline V gene encodes CDR1 SNHLY and CDR2 FYNNEI. Here the CDR3 DNA reads TGTGCCAGCAGAACACAGGAGAGATACACTGAAGCTTTCTTT. It encodes CASRTQERYTEAFF. Full variable domain (outside the CDR3, taken from reference TRBV2 and TRBJ1-1): EPEVTQTPSHQVTQMGQEVILRCVPISNHLYFYWYRQILGQKVEFLVSFYNNEISEKSEIFDDQFSVERPDGSNFTLKIRSTKLEDSAMYFCASRTQERYTEAFFGQGTRLTVV.

The V gene is TRBV19, the J gene TRBJ2-3; 10 positions agree with TRBD2. Per germline, CDR1 LNHDA and CDR2 SQIVND (reference sequence). Trimming removed 5 bases from V and 4 bases from J; junction bases left unmatched: 3. This CDR3 is 14 amino acids long. CDR3 bases: TGTGCCAGTAGTGTTAGCGGGGGGTCAGATACGCAGTATTTT. Protein: CASSVSGGSDTQYF.

The genes are TRBV3-1 (or the pseudogene TRBV3-2) and TRBJ2-2, with TRBD2 matching 7 bases. The CDR3 totals 15 residues. V lost 2 bases to trimming and J lost 2 bases; unmatched junction nucleotides: 2. CDR1 LGHDT and CDR2 YNNKEL come from the germline V gene (reference sequence). The DNA for the CDR3 is TGTGCCAGCAGCCAACAGCGGGGTAACACCGGGGAGCTGTTTTTT. It encodes CASSQQRGNTGELFF.

This clone was counted once. The chain has TRBV5-1 and TRBJ1-2; tentatively, D is TRBD1 (6 bases). Per germline, CDR1 SGHRS and CDR2 YFSETQ. V was clipped by 4 bases and J by 4 bases, with 8 bases between them. The CDR3 is 12 amino acids. This CDR3 is CASSKDSYGYTF. DNA of the CDR3: TGCGCCAGCAGCAAGGACAGCTATGGCTACACCTTC. Full variable domain (outside the CDR3, taken from reference TRBV5-1 and TRBJ1-2): KAGVTQTPRYLIKTRGQQVTLSCSPISGHRSVSWYQQTPGQGLQFLFEYFSETQRNKGNFPGRFSGRQFSNSRSEMNVSTLELGDSALYLCASSKDSYGYTFGSGTRLTVV.

The V call is TRBV5-4, the J call TRBJ1-2, with 9 bases aligning to TRBD1. The V segment lost 0 bases and the J segment 2 bases; nucleotides outside the gene matches: 5. The germline V gene encodes CDR1 SGHNT and CDR2 YYREEE (reference sequence). This CDR3 region has 16 residues. CDR3 amino acids: CASSLGTGDINYGYTF. CDR3 DNA: TGTGCCAGCAGCTTGGGGACAGGGGATATAAACTATGGCTACACCTTC.

The V gene is TRBV14, the J gene TRBJ2-5; D call uncertain. The CDR3 has 13 amino acids. Germline V lookup: CDR1 SGHDN, CDR2 FVKESK. V lost 4 bases and J 4 bases, leaving 10 bases between the germline ends. The CDR3 spells CASSPRLRETQYF. In DNA, the CDR3 is TGTGCCAGCAGCCCCCGATTGCGAGAGACCCAGTACTTC.